The present entry profiles one T cell receptor beta chain with its context. The sample belongs to a study of blood T cell repertoires in COVID-19. Study at large: The United States, Italy and Spain provided the acute and convalescent COVID-19 samples. Sources were T cells, B-cell-depleted T cells, or PBMCs; the material itself was cDNA or gDNA.

Original handling: Reference gene primer amplification yielded estimated nucleated cell counts. Here immunoSEQ multiplex PCR was the method, and the copy in TCRdb shows in-frame clones only, minus some. The V and J calls and clone size were taken over from that table, and D and trimming were inferred from the DNA. Of 85,000 to 90,000 clones listed, roughly three quarters are singletons. V was cut by 5 bases and J by 2 bases, with 6 bases left in between. CDR3 length: 12 residues. The clonotype originates from a man in his sixties or seventies with acute or convalescent COVID-19. V gene TRBV12-3 or TRBV12-4 combines with J gene TRBJ1-2; D uncertain. Sequencing used peripheral blood. CDR3 loop: CASSRQNYGYTF. The CDR3 DNA is TGTGCCAGCAGTCGACAAAACTATGGCTACACCTTC.